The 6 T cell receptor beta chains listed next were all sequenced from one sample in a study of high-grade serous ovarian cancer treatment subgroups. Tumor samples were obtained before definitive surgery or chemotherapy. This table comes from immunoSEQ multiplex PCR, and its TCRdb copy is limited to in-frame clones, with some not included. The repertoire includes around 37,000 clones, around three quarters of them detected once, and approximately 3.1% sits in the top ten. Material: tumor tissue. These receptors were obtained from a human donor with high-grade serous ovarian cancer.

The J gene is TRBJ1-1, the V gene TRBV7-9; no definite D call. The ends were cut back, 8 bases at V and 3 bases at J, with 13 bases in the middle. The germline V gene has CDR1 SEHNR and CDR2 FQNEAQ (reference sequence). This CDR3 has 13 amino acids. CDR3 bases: TGTGCCAGCCGAAGGGCGCAGGACACTGAAGCTTTCTTT. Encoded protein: CASRRAQDTEAFF. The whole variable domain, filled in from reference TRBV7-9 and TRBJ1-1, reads DTGVSQNPRHKITKRGQNVTFRCDPISEHNRLYWYRQTLGQGPEFLTYFQNEAQLEKSRLLSDRFSAERPKGSFSTLEIQRTEQGDSAMYLCASRRAQDTEAFFGQGTRLTVV.

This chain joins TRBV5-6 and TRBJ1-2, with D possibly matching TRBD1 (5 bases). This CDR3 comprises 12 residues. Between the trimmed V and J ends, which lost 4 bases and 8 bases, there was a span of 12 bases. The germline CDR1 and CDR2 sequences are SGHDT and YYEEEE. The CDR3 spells CASSPDGGGYTF. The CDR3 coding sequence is TGTGCCAGCAGCCCAGATGGGGGAGGCTACACCTTC.

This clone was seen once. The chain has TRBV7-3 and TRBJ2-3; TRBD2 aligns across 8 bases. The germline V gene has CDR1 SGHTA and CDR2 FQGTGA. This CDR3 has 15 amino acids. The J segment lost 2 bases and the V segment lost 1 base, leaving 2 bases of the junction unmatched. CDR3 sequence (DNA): TGTGCCAGCAGCTTAAACGGGAGGGCCACAGATACGCAGTATTTT. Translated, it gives CASSLNGRATDTQYF.

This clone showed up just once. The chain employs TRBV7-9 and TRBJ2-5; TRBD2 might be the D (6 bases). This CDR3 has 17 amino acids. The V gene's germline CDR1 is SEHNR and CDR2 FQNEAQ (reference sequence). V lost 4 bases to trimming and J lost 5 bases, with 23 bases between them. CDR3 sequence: CASSWRGLYSGRETQYF. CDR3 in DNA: TGTGCCAGCAGCTGGAGAGGGCTATATAGCGGTCGGGAGACCCAGTACTTC.

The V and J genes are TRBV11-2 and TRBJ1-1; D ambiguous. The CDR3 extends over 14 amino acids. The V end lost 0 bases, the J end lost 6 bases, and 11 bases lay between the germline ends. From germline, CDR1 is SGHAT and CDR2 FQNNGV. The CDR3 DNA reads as TGTGCCAGCAGCTTAGATTACGGGATCTCTGAAGCTTTCTTT. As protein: CASSLDYGISEAFF.

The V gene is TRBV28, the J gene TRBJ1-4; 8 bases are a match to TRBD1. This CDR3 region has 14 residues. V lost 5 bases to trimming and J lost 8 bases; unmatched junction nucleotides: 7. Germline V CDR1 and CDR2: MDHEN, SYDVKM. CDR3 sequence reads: CASSEDREREKLFF. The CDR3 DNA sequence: TGTGCCAGCAGTGAGGACAGGGAGCGAGAAAAACTGTTTTTT.